Listed below are T cell receptor beta chains from one sample, sequenced in a study of CD8+CD57+ T cells in acquired aplastic anemia. TCRdb redid the calling of the reads with MiXCR, one entry per CDR3 protein. The sample has about 160,000 distinct CDR3 sequences, 71% seen once. Sequenced input: sorted CD4+, CD8+, or CD8+CD57+ T cells (not recorded which) from PBMCs. Receptors were obtained from a human donor with aplastic anemia. CDR3s include the opening cysteine and the closing phenylalanine or tryptophan.

V | CDR3
TRBV20-1 | CSARRAGEAYNEQFF
TRBV5-5 | CASSLQTLAGRNEQFF
TRBV7-6 | CASSLGTSGGSLPFF
TRBV7-9 | CASGVGELFF
TRBV7-8 | CASSLRESSYNSPLHF
TRBV7-2 | CASSLRIGFNQPQHF
TRBV10-3 | CAISDDNQPQHF
TRBV6-6 | CASNYGQFIGGYTF
TRBV7-9 | CASSLATGVNQPQHF
TRBV7-6 | CASSLAAGTSGQETQYF
TRBV9 | CASSVGQAYGYTF
TRBV11-3 | CASSHDRDGYTF
TRBV10-3 | CASSQGASSGGLETQYF
TRBV10-1 | CASNGQPYNEQFF
TRBV2 | CASSEDSVVYGYTF
TRBV19 | CASSFDRGGRQYF
TRBV7-8 | CASSYRDRAYEQYF
TRBV20-1 | CSAREDLGFGYTF
TRBV14 | CASSQESGRGTDTQYF
TRBV15 | CATSRANRVDEQYF
TRBV5-1 | CASSLGGDSFYYGYTF
TRBV5-1 | CASSLGIQLGEQYF
TRBV5-6 | CASSVERLAGEAYEQYF
TRBV10-1 | CASSESSSLGYGYTF